The rows below give T cell receptor beta chains drawn from one sample of a study of control samples from healthy donors and cancer patients. Libraries were prepared by immunoSEQ multiplex PCR; TCRdb keeps only in-frame clonotypes and omits some of them. The data show fewer than 110,000 clones, 75% to 90% seen once. Material: blood. The receptors shown here come from a man aged 25 to 45 in good health. The CDR3 runs from the conserved cysteine through the conserved F or W. D genes are given only for firm matches. Where a row states a size, it is once, few, many or the class of an expanded clone; other rows omit it.

TRBV5-1	TRBJ1-1	.	.	CASSLIQGGLDTEAFF	TGCGCCAGCAGCTTGATCCAGGGCGGGTTGGACACTGAAGCTTTCTTT
TRBV2	TRBJ1-6	.	.	CASSAPNSPLHF	TGTGCCAGCAGTGCCCCGAATTCACCCCTCCACTTT
TRBV28	TRBJ1-4	.	.	CASSFVRGASEKLFF	TGTGCCAGCAGTTTCGTGAGGGGGGCAAGTGAAAAACTGTTTTTT
TRBV12-5	TRBJ1-1	.	.	CASGLPYTEAFF	TGTGCTAGTGGTTTGCCCTACACTGAAGCTTTCTTT
TRBV11-1	TRBJ2-1	.	.	CASSLASVYNEQFF	TGTGCCAGCAGCTTAGCGTCGGTATACAATGAGCAGTTCTTC
TRBV7-2	TRBJ1-4	.	TRBD1	CASSTSSGTGDEKLFF	TGTGCCAGCAGCACCTCCTCCGGGACAGGGGATGAAAAACTGTTTTTT
TRBV19	TRBJ2-2	.	.	CASKWGAGTGELFF	TGTGCCAGTAAGTGGGGCGCAGGAACCGGGGAGCTGTTTTTT
TRBV28	TRBJ2-5	.	.	CASSLASAYTETQYF	TGTGCCAGCAGTTTGGCTAGCGCTTACACGGAGACCCAGTACTTC
TRBV19	TRBJ2-5	once	TRBD2	CASSMGGGETQYF	TGTGCCAGTAGTATGGGCGGGGGGGAGACCCAGTACTTC
TRBV6-1	TRBJ2-7	.	TRBD1	CASSEDRGNSYEQYF	TGTGCCAGCAGTGAAGACAGGGGGAATTCCTACGAGCAGTACTTC
TRBV5-8	TRBJ1-4	.	.	CASSKLAPGYEKLFF	TGTGCCAGCAGCAAACTGGCCCCAGGATATGAAAAACTGTTTTTT
TRBV19	TRBJ1-6	.	.	CASSMGDSPLHF	TGTGCCAGTAGTATGGGCGATTCACCCCTCCACTTT
TRBV10-2	TRBJ1-2	.	.	CASSESRGADGYTF	TGCGCCAGCAGTGAGTCGAGGGGCGCGGATGGCTACACCTTC
TRBV5-1	TRBJ1-4	.	.	CASGGAKKLFF	TGCGCCAGCGGGGGGGCTAAAAAACTGTTTTTT
TRBV18	TRBJ2-7	.	.	CASSPGAYEQYF	TGTGCCAGCTCACCTGGAGCCTACGAGCAGTACTTC
TRBV28	TRBJ2-2	.	TRBD1	CASSLGTGGFGELFF	TGTGCCAGCAGTTTAGGGACAGGGGGCTTCGGGGAGCTGTTTTTT
TRBV7-8	TRBJ1-1	few	.	CASSSYTEAFF	TGTGCCAGCAGCTCCTACACTGAAGCTTTCTTT
TRBV6-1	TRBJ2-2	once	TRBD1	CASSATSGTGFNTGELFF	TGTGCCAGCAGTGCAACTTCCGGGACAGGGTTTAACACCGGGGAGCTGTTTTTT